Listed here is a single T cell receptor (beta chain). The data were obtained in a study of OX40 agonist ivuxolimab in advanced cancers. Across the study: Patients with prior anti-PD-1, anti-PD-L1 or anti-CTLA-4 therapy were eligible; about 41% had some.

This CDR3 contains 14 residues. From germline, CDR1 is MNHEY and CDR2 SMNVEV (reference sequence). Trimming stripped 3 bases from V and 0 bases from J, with 8 bases between. The sampling schedule covered blood at baseline, cycle 4 day 1, and cycle 7 day 1. Some clones are missing from TCRdb's copy, which holds only in-frame ones; the method was immunoSEQ multiplex PCR. The data hold more than 20,000 clones, with around three quarters observed a single time. This chain connects TRBV27 to TRBJ1-2, with D tentatively TRBD1 (5 bases). The sequenced sample was CD4+ or CD8+ T cells sorted from blood, obtained in a trial of the OX40 agonist ivuxolimab. The source of this sequence is an adult with an advanced solid tumor such as melanoma, head and neck, liver or kidney cancer. In DNA form, the CDR3 reads TGTGCCAGCAGTTTGAGGGGTTCTAACTATGGCTACACCTTC. Translated, it gives CASSLRGSNYGYTF.